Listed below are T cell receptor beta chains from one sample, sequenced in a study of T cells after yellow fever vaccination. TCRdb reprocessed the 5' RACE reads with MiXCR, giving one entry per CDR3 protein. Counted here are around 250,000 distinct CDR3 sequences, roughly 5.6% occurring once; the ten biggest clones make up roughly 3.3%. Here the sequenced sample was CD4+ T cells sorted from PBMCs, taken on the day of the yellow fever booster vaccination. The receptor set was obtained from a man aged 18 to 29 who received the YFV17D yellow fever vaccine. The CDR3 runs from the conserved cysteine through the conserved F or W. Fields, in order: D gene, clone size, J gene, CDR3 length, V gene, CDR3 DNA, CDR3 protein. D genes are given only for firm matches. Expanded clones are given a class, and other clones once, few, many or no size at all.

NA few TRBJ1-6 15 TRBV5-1 TGCGCCAGCAGCTTGATGGGGGGGGTTGAGTCACCCCTCCACTTT CASSLMGGVESPLHF
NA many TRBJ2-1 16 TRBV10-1 TGCGCCAGCAGTGAGTCATACAGGGTGGGGGACAATGAGCAGTTCTTC CASSESYRVGDNEQFF
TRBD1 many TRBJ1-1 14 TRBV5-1 TGCGCCAGCAGCTTTATGACAGGGGCTACTGAAGCTTTCTTT CASSFMTGATEAFF
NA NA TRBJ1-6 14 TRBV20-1 TGCAGTGCTACGGGGGAAGGGAGTAATTCACCCCTCCACTTT CSATGEGSNSPLHF
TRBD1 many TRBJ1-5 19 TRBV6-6 TGTGCCAGCAGGACCCGGAGGGGACAGGTCGGTGTGAGGGATCAGCCCCAGCATTTT CASRTRRGQVGVRDQPQHF
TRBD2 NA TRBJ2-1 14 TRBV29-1 TGCAGCGTTGCCGGACTAGCGGGGGACAATGAGCAGTTCTTC CSVAGLAGDNEQFF
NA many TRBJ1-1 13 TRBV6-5 TGTGCCAGCAGTTCATTCCGTGGCACTGAAGCTTTCTTT CASSSFRGTEAFF
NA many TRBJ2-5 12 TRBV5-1 TGCGCCAGCAGCTTGGATGGGGAGACCCAGTACTTC CASSLDGETQYF
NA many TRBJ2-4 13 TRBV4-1 TGCGCCAGCAGCCCCAACCGTGATGACATTCAGTACTTC CASSPNRDDIQYF
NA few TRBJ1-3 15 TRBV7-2 TGTGCCAGCAGACTTGCCCACAGCTCTGGAAACACCATATATTTT CASRLAHSSGNTIYF